This TCR beta chain was sequenced for a study of T-cell memory formation after mild COVID-19. Looking at the study overall: TCR clusters largely stayed donor specific.

MiXCR was run by TCRdb on the 5' RACE reads, yielding one entry per CDR3 protein. The sample lists some 160,000 distinct CDR3 sequences, roughly 30% seen once, with around 12% in the top ten. Study-wide findings and caveats: A second wave expanding day 15 to 37 was CD4+-biased; contracting clones were balanced.

V dropped 10 bases and J dropped 2 bases, with 17 bases sitting between them. This CDR3 region has 14 residues. With respect to this clonotype: Its antigen is unknown.

The receptor comes from an adult woman who had mild COVID-19 (a few samples of this study predate the infection). Cell type and time point are not known. Sample: PBMCs or a T cell subset sorted from them (not recorded which). This sequence joins TRBV12-3 or TRBV12-4 and TRBJ1-2; D remains ambiguous. The CDR3 region has the DNA TGTGCCACCTCTAGATTGAGGAGAAACTATGGCTACACCTTC. Amino acids: CATSRLRRNYGYTF.